These T cell receptor beta chains were read from a single sample in a study of control samples from healthy donors and cancer patients. Produced via immunoSEQ multiplex PCR; TCRdb's table is partial and in-frame only. This sample yields about 140,000 clones, of which about 89% are seen a single time; 5.5% to 9% belongs to the top ten. Sequencing input: blood. The receptors here all came from a young man in good health. CDR3s include the opening cysteine and the closing phenylalanine or tryptophan. D genes are given only for firm matches. A row's size may be missing; if present it is once, few, many or a size class.

>TRBV11-3|.|TRBJ2-1|14|TRBD1
TGTGCCAGCAGCTTAATGGGGACAGGCAATGAGCAGTTCTTC
CASSLMGTGNEQFF
>TRBV4-1|.|TRBJ1-2|15|.
TGCGCCAGCAGCCAAGATATATCAGGGCGGTATGGCTACACCTTC
CASSQDISGRYGYTF
>TRBV7-2|.|TRBJ1-1|15|.
TGTGCCAGCAGCTCCTCAGGGACCTTGAACACTGAAGCTTTCTTT
CASSSSGTLNTEAFF
>TRBV9|.|TRBJ1-5|15|TRBD1
TGTGCCAGCACCACTTGGGACAGGGTGGATCAGCCCCAGCATTTT
CASTTWDRVDQPQHF
>TRBV3-1/TRBV3-2|.|TRBJ2-3|15|.
TGTGCCAGCAGCCAAGGGGTCGATAGGGCAGATACGCAGTATTTT
CASSQGVDRADTQYF
>TRBV11-2|once|TRBJ1-2|15|.
TGTGCCAGCAGCTTAGTCCCAAATTGGGCCTATGGCTACACCTTC
CASSLVPNWAYGYTF
>TRBV6-5|.|TRBJ1-2|14|.
TGTGCCAGCAGTCCGAGACAGGCCAGGAGGGGCTACACCTTC
CASSPRQARRGYTF
>TRBV30|.|TRBJ2-1|14|.
TGTGCCTGGAGTGTAGGTAGGGGGGATAATGAGCAGTTCTTC
CAWSVGRGDNEQFF
>TRBV27|.|TRBJ2-7|14|.
TGTGCCAGCACTCGTGTAGCTGGGGATGGCGAGCAGTACTTC
CASTRVAGDGEQYF
>TRBV6-2/TRBV6-3|.|TRBJ1-2|13|.
TGTGCCAGCAGTTACGGAGAAGTCTATGGCTACACCTTC
CASSYGEVYGYTF
>TRBV11-2|.|TRBJ2-2|15|TRBD1
TGTGCCAGCAGCCCTAGGGACAGGCCCTCGGGGGAGCTGTTTTTT
CASSPRDRPSGELFF
>TRBV4-1|.|TRBJ1-4|15|.
TGCGCCAGCAGCCAAGATCGGGGGAGAGGTGAAAAACTGTTTTTT
CASSQDRGRGEKLFF
>TRBV5-6|.|TRBJ1-6|16|.
TGTGCCAGCAGCTTGGGCCCCGGGGGCTATAATTCACCCCTCCACTTT
CASSLGPGGYNSPLHF
>TRBV19|.|TRBJ1-2|15|TRBD1
TGTGCCAGTAGTACAACAGGGGGCTCGGGCTATGGCTACACCTTC
CASSTTGGSGYGYTF
>TRBV3-1/TRBV3-2|.|TRBJ1-2|13|.
TGTGCCAGCAGTCTACAGGGCAACTATGGCTACACCTTC
CASSLQGNYGYTF
>TRBV7-9|.|TRBJ2-7|14|.
TGTGCCAGCAGCTTAGAAGGGTACTCCTACGAGCAGTACTTC
CASSLEGYSYEQYF
>TRBV11-2|.|TRBJ2-7|15|TRBD2
TGTGCCAGCAGCTTAGAAACCAGCGGGGGTCGGGAGCAGTACTTC
CASSLETSGGREQYF
>TRBV6-5|.|TRBJ2-7|11|TRBD1
TGTGCCAGCGGACAGGGTTACGAGCAGTACTTC
CASGQGYEQYF
>TRBV4-1|few|TRBJ2-2|14|.
TGCGCCAGCAGCCAAGAGGGGAGGCCCGGGGAGCTGTTTTTT
CASSQEGRPGELFF
>TRBV2|.|TRBJ2-7|13|TRBD1
TGTGCCAGCGGGACAGGGGGATCCTACGAGCAGTACTTC
CASGTGGSYEQYF
>TRBV5-5|.|TRBJ1-5|15|.
TGTGCCAGCAGCTTTCTCTTTAGTAGCAATCAGCCCCAGCATTTT
CASSFLFSSNQPQHF
>TRBV3-1/TRBV3-2|once|TRBJ1-3|15|TRBD1
TGTGCCAGCAGCCAAACAGGGGGCGCTGGAAACACCATATATTTT
CASSQTGGAGNTIYF
>TRBV6-5|few|TRBJ1-5|13|.
TGTGCCAGCACCCTAGAAGGCAATCAGCCCCAGCATTTT
CASTLEGNQPQHF
>TRBV5-1|.|TRBJ2-7|13|TRBD2
TGCGCCAGCAGCTTGCAGCGGGGGGAGGAGCAGTACTTC
CASSLQRGEEQYF
>TRBV30|.|TRBJ2-3|15|.
TGTGCCTGGAGCGATTTAGGGGAATACACAGATACGCAGTATTTT
CAWSDLGEYTDTQYF
>TRBV5-1|.|TRBJ1-1|15|.
TGCGCCAGCAGCTTGAGGGACAACATGAACACTGAAGCTTTCTTT
CASSLRDNMNTEAFF
>TRBV2|.|TRBJ1-4|14|.
TGTGCCGGCAAGTCGGGACCTGTCAATGAAAAACTGTTTTTT
CAGKSGPVNEKLFF
>TRBV5-1|once|TRBJ1-1|15|.
TGCGCCAGCAGCCTTGCTTCGGGGGTTGGGACTGAAGCTTTCTTT
CASSLASGVGTEAFF
>TRBV3-1/TRBV3-2|.|TRBJ1-1|12|.
TGTGCCAGCAGCCAAGACTTCACTGAAGCTTTCTTT
CASSQDFTEAFF
>TRBV5-1|.|TRBJ2-7|15|TRBD1
TGCGCCAGCAGCTCGTATGGGACAGGGGTGCGCGAGCAGTACTTC
CASSSYGTGVREQYF
>TRBV2|.|TRBJ1-4|14|TRBD1
TGTGCCAGCAGTGCCGGACAGGGATCGGTAAAACTGTTTTTT
CASSAGQGSVKLFF
>TRBV7-2|.|TRBJ2-1|15|.
TGTGCCAGCAGCTTAGCCAGGGGCACCTACAATGAGCAGTTCTTC
CASSLARGTYNEQFF
>TRBV7-9|.|TRBJ2-3|13|TRBD2
TGTGCCAGCAGCACCATTAGCGGGTATACGCAGTATTTT
CASSTISGYTQYF
>TRBV3-1/TRBV3-2|.|TRBJ2-1|13|.
TGTGCCAGCAGCCATGCAGCAGGGCCTGAGCAGTTCTTC
CASSHAAGPEQFF
>TRBV7-9|.|TRBJ1-1|12|.
TGTGCCAGCAGCTTATATCCCACTGAAGCTTTCTTT
CASSLYPTEAFF
>TRBV7-6|few|TRBJ2-5|12|.
TGTGCCAGCAGCTCTCACCGAGAGACCCAGTACTTC
CASSSHRETQYF
>TRBV30|once|TRBJ1-2|12|.
TGTGCCTGGAGTGGGGGACATTATGGCTACACCTTC
CAWSGGHYGYTF
>TRBV4-3|.|TRBJ2-3|15|.
TGCGCCAGCAGCCAACCGACGAGCGGCACAGATACGCAGTATTTT
CASSQPTSGTDTQYF
>TRBV6-5|.|TRBJ1-5|15|.
TGTGCCAGCAGTTACGCGGGCGGAGACAATCAGCCCCAGCATTTT
CASSYAGGDNQPQHF
>TRBV14|large|TRBJ2-7|12|.
TGTGCCAGCAGCCAATACCTCTTCGAGCAGTACTTC
CASSQYLFEQYF
>TRBV7-9|.|TRBJ1-3|14|.
TGTGCCAGCAGCTTACTGGGGCTTGGAAACACCATATATTTT
CASSLLGLGNTIYF
>TRBV5-1|.|TRBJ2-2|16|.
TGCGCCAGCAGTTTTGATCCGGGGACAAACACCGGGGAGCTGTTTTTT
CASSFDPGTNTGELFF
>TRBV12-3/TRBV12-4|.|TRBJ1-1|13|.
TGTGCCACCAAACAGCGGAGAAACACTGAAGCTTTCTTT
CATKQRRNTEAFF
>TRBV5-4|few|TRBJ2-7|14|.
TGTGCCAGCAGCTTTGGCAGGAGGCCCTACGAGCAGTACTTC
CASSFGRRPYEQYF